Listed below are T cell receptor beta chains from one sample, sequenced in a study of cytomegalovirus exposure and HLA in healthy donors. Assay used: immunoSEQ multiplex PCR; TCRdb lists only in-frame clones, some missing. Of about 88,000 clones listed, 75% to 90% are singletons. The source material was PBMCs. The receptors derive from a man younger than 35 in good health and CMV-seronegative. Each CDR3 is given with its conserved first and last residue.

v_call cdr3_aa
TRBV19 CASSVAGGHGLQFF
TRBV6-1 CASGGTGYEKLLF
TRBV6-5 CASSYRGEPLHF
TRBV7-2 CASRRLTVETQYF
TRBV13 CASSPKINRVLHEQYF
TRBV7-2 CASSLYGTGPTEAFF
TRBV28 CASSAAQGRYTEAFF
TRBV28 CASSQQGFYTGELFF
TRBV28 CASLTGRFRQPQHF
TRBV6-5 CASSYSRLAQQETQYF
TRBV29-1 CSAKGGDRRYEQYF
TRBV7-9 CASSLLHPARVYEQYF
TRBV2 CASSEILVGANVLTF
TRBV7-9 CASSHGLAGTYSYEQYF
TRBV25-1 CASSEYEGWNTEAFF
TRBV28 CASRLRQGDREQFF
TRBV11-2 CASSLPGASSYEQYF
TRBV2 CASRLAGSWDEQFF
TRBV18 CASSPSPGPGALHF
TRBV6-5 CASSWADPNYGYTF
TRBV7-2 CASSLGRDSSYEQYF
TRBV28 CASSLPGNTYEQYF
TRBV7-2 CAGSRAISGNEQFF
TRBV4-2 CASSQGTGAGANVLTF
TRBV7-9 CASSLPREYEQYF
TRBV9 CASGDSPLGGTDTQYF
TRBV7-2 CASSLQGVEAFF
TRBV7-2 CASSLRAGGGNTEAFF
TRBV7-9 CASSRDNRGGRQFF
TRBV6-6 CASRSAGTHYELFF
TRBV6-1 CASTGQVNYNEQFF
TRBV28 CASSLTMGWGQWSYEQYF
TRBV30 CALGHDNSPLHF
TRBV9 CASSVGGQGLYTF
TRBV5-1 CASGQGSTDTQYF
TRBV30 CAWSMGLGGNTIYF